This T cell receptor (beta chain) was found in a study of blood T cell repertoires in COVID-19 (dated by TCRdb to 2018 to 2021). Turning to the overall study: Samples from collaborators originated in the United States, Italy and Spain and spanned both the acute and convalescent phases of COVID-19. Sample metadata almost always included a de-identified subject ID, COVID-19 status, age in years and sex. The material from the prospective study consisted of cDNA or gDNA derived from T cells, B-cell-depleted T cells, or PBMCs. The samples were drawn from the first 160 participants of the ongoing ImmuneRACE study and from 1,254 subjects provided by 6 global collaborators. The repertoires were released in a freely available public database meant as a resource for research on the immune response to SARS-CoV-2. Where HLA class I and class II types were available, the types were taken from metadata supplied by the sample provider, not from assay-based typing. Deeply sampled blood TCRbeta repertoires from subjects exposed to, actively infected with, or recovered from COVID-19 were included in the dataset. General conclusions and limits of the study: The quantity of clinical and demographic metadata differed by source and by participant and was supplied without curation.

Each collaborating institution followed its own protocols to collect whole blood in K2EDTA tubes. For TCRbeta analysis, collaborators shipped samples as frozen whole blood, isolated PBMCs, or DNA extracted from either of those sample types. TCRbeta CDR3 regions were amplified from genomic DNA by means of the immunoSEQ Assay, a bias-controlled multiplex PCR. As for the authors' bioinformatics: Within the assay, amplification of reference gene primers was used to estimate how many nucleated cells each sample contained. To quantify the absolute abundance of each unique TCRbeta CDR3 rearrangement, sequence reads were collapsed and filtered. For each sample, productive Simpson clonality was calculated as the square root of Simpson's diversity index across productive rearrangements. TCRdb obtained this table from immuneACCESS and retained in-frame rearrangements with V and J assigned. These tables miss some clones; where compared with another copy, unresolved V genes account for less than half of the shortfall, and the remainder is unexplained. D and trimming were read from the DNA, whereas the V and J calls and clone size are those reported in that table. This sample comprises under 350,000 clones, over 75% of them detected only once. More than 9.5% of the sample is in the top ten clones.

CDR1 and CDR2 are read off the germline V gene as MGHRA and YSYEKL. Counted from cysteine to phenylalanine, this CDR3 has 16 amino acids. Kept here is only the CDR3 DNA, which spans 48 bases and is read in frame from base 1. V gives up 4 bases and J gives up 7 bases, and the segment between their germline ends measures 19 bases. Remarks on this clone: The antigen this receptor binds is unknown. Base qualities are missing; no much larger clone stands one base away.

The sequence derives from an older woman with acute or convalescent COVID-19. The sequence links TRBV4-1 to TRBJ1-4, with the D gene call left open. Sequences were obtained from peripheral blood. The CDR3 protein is CASSRLPGRRGEKLFF. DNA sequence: TGCGCCAGCAGCCGCCTCCCCGGACGGCGGGGTGAAAAACTGTTTTTT.